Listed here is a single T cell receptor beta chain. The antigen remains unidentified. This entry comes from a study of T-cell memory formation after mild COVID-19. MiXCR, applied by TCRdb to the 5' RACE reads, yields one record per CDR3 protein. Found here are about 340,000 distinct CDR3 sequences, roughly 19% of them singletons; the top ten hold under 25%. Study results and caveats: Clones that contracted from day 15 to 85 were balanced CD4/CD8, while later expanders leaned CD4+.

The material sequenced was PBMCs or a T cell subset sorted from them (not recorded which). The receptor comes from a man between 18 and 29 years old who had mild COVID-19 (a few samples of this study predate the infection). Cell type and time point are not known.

CDR3 sequence (DNA): TGTGCCAGCAGCTCCGGGACACAGAAACCCGGGGAGCTGTTTTTT. It encodes CASSSGTQKPGELFF. The chain couples TRBV7-2 to TRBJ2-2; maybe TRBD1 (6 bases). Deletions cut 4 bases from V and 6 bases from J, with 15 bases between. The CDR3 runs to 15 residues. Per the germline V gene, CDR1 is SGHTA and CDR2 is FQGNSA.